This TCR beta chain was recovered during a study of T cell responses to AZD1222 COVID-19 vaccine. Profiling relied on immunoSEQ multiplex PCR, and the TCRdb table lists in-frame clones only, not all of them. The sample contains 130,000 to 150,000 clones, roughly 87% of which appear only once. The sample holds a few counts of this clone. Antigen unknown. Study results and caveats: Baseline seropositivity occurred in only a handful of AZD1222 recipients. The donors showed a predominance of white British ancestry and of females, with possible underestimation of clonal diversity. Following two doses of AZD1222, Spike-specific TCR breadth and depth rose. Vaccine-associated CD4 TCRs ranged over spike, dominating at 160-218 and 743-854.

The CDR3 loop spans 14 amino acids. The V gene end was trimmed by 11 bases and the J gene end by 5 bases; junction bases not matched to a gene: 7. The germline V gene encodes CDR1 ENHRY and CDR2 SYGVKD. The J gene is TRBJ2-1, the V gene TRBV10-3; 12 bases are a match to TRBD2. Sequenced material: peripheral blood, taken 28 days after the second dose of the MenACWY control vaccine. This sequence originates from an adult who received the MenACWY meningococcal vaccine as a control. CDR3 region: CAARTSGNDNEQFF. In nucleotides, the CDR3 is TGTGCCGCCCGGACTAGCGGGAATGACAATGAGCAGTTCTTC.